The T cell receptor (beta chain) under discussion was sequenced for a study of cytomegalovirus exposure and HLA in healthy donors. PCR used 60 Vbeta primers and 13 Jbeta primers. Authors' data handling: About 11 million of the 60 million to 90 million unique TCR beta chains counted in a later analysis were shared. Clones were sequenced by immunoSEQ multiplex PCR, and TCRdb holds only the in-frame ones, with some missing. The V and J calls and clone size come from that table; D and trimming were worked out from the DNA. The profile shows 110,000 or so clones, roughly 71% of them singletons. Study outcomes and limitations: CMV serostatus was the sole immune exposure data available. Later analysis revealed greater clonal expansion in HLA-associated TCR beta chains than in equally common others.

Note on this clone: Its matching antigen is unknown.

Germline CDR1 and CDR2: SNHLY and FYNNEI. V was trimmed by 9 bases and J by 5 bases, leaving 20 bases between them. CDR3 length equals 14 residues. The V and J genes are TRBV2 and TRBJ2-7; maybe TRBD1 (6 bases). Material: PBMCs. The TCR sequence derives from a man younger than 30 in good health and CMV-seropositive. DNA for the CDR3: TGTGCCAGTATCCGGGACAAAATGATCCACGAGCAGTACTTC. Its translation: CASIRDKMIHEQYF.